This T cell receptor beta chain derives from a study of early T cells in non-severe SARS-CoV-2 infection. Each CDR3 protein gets one entry after TCRdb re-called the 5' RACE reads with MiXCR. This table holds 80,000 to 95,000 distinct CDR3 sequences, about 15% found once. Worth noting for this clonotype: The target antigen is unknown.

Broader study findings: Using VDJdb, the matching emphasized anti-spike CD8 responses while missing private and CD4 specificities.

Trimming removed 5 bases from V and 0 bases from J, with 14 bases in between. Germline V lookup: CDR1 MDHEN, CDR2 SYDVKM. The CDR3 covers 16 residues. The sample consisted of whole blood, taken at baseline. V and J are TRBV28 and TRBJ1-3; the D gene is possibly TRBD1 (5 bases). The TCR sequence derives from an adult who was a healthcare worker with PCR-confirmed SARS-CoV-2 infection or an uninfected control (not recorded which). CDR3 bases: TGTGCCAGCAGTACCCACGGGGCTAACTCTGGAAACACCATATATTTT. Translating gives CASSTHGANSGNTIYF.